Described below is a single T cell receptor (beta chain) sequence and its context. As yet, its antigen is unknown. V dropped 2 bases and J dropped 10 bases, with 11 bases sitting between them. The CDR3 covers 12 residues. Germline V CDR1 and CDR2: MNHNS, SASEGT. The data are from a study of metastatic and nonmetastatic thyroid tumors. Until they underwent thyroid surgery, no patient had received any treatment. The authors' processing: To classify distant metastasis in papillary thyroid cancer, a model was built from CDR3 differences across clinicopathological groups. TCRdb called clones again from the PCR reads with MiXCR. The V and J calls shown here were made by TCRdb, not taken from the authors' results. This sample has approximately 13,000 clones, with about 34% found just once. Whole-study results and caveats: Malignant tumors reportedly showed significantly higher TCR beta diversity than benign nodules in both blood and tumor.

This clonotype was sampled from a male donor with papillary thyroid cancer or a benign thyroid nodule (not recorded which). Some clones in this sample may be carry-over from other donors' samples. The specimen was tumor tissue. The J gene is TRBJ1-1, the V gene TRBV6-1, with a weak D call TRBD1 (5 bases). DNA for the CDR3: TGTGCCAGCAGTGAATGGGGGTTTAGAGCTTTCTTT. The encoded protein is CASSEWGFRAFF.